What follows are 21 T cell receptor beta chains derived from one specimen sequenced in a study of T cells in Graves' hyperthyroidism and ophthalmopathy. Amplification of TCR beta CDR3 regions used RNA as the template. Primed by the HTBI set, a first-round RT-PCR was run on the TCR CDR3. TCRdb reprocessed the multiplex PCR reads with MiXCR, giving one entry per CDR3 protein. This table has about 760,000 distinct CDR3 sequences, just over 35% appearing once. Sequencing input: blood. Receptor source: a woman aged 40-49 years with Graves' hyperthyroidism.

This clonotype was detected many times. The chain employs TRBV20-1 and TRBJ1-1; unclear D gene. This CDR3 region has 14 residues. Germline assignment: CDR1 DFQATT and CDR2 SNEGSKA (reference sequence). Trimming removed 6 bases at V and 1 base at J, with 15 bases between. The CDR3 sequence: CSASNEGRNTEAFF. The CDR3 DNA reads TGCAGTGCCTCCAACGAGGGTCGGAACACTGAAGCTTTCTTT.

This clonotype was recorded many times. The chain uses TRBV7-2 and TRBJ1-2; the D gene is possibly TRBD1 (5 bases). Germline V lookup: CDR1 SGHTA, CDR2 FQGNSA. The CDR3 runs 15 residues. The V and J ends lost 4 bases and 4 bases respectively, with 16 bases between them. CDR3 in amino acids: CASSYKADSTYGYTF. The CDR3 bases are TGTGCCAGCAGCTACAAAGCCGACAGCACCTATGGCTACACCTTC.

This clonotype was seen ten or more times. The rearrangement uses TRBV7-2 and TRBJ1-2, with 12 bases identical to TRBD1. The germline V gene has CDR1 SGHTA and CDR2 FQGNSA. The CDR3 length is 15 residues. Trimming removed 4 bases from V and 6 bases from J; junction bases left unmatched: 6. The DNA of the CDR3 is TGTGCCAGCAGCTCCCCGGGACAGGGGGCTAATGGCTACACCTTC. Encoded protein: CASSSPGQGANGYTF.

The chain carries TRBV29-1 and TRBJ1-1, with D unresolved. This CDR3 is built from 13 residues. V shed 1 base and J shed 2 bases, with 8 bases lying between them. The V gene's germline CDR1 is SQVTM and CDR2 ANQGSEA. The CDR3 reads CSVEGVINTEAFF. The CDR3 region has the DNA TGCAGCGTTGAAGGAGTCATCAACACTGAAGCTTTCTTT.

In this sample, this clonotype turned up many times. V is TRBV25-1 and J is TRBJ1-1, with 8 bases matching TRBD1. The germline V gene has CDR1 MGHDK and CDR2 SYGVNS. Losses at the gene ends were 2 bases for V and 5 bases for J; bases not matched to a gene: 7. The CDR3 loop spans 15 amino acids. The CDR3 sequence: CASSEVWTGTTEAFF. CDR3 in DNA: TGTGCCAGCAGTGAAGTCTGGACAGGGACAACTGAAGCTTTCTTT.

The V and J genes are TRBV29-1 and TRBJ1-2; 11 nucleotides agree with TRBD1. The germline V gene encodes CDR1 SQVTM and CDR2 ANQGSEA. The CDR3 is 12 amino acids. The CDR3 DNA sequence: TGCAGGGTTTGGGACAGGGGGGATGGCTACACCTTC. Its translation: CRVWDRGDGYTF.

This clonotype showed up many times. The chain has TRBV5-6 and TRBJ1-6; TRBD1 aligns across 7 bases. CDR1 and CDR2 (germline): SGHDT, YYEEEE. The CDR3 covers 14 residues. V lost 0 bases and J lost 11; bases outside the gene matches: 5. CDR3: CASSLGQGVPPLHF. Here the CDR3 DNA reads TGTGCCAGCAGCTTGGGACAGGGTGTTCCACCCCTCCACTTT. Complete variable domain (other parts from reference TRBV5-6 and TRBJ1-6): DAGVTQSPTHLIKTRGQQVTLRCSPKSGHDTVSWYQQALGQGPQFIFQYYEEEERQRGNFPDRFSGHQFPNYSSELNVNALLLGDSALYLCASSLGQGVPPLHFGNGTRLTVT.

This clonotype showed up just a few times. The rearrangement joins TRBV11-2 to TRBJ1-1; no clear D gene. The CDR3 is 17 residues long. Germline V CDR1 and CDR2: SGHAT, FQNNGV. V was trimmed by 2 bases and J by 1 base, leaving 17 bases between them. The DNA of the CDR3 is TGTGCCAGCAGCTTAATCTCCCCTACAAAAGGGAACACTGAAGCTTTCTTT. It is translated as CASSLISPTKGNTEAFF. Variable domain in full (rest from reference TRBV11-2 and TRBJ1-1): EAGVAQSPRYKIIEKRQSVAFWCNPISGHATLYWYQQILGQGPKLLIQFQNNGVVDDSQLPKDRFSAERLKGVDSTLKIQPAKLEDSAVYLCASSLISPTKGNTEAFFGQGTRLTVV.

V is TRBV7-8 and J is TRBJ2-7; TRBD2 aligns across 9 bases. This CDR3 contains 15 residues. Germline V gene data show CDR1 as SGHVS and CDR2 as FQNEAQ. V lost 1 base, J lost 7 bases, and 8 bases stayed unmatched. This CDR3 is CASSLGRGGLGEQYF. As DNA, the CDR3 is TGTGCCAGCAGCTTAGGGCGGGGGGGCCTGGGAGAGCAGTACTTC.

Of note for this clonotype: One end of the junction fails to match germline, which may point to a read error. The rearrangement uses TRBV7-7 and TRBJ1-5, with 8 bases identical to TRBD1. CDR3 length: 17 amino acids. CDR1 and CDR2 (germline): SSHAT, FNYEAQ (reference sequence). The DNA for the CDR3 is TGTGCTAGCAGCTTAATTCCGGGACAGGTCAGCAATCAGCCCCAGCATTTT. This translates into CASSLIPGQVSNQPQHF.

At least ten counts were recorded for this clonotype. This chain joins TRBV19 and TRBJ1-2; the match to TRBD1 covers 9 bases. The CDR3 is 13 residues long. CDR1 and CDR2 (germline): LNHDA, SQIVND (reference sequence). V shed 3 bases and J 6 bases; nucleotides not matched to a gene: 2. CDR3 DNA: TGTGCCAGTAGTATCGGACAGGGGAATGGCTACACCTTC. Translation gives CASSIGQGNGYTF.

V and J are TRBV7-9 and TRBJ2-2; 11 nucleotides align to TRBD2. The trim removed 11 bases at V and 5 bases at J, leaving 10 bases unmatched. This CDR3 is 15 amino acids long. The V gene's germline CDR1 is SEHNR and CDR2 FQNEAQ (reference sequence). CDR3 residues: CALSLTSGKTGELFF. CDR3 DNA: TGTGCCCTTTCCCTGACTAGCGGGAAGACCGGGGAGCTGTTTTTT.

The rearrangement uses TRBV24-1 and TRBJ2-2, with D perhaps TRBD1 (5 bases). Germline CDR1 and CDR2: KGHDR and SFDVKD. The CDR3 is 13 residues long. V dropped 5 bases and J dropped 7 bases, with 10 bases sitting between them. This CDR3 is CATSGQGGGELFF. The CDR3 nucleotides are TGTGCCACCAGTGGTCAGGGCGGCGGGGAGCTGTTTTTT.

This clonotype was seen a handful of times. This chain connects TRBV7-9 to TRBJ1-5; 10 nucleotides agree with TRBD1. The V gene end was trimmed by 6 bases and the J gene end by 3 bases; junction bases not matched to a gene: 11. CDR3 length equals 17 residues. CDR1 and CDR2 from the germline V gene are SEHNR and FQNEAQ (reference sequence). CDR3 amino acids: CASSLFQTGGDNQPQHF. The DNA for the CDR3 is TGTGCCAGCAGTTTATTTCAGACAGGGGGCGACAATCAGCCCCAGCATTTT.

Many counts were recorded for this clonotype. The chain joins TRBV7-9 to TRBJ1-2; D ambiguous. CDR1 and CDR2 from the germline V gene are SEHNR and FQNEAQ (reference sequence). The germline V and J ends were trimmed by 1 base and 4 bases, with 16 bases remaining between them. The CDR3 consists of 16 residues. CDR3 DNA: TGTGCCAGCAGCTTAGATTCGCGACCGAAACGCTATGGCTACACCTTC. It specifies CASSLDSRPKRYGYTF.

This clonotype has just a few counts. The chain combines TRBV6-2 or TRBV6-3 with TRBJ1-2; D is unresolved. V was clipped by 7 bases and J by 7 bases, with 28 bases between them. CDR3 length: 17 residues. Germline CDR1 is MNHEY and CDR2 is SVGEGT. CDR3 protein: CASIRSRLRYLWVGYTF. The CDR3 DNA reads TGTGCCAGCATCCGCTCCCGCCTCAGATACTTGTGGGTTGGCTACACCTTC.

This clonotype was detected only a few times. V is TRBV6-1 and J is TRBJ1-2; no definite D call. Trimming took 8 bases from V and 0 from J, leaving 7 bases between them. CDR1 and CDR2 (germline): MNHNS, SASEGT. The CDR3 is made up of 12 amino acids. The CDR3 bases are TGTGCCAGCCGGGCAACTAACTATGGCTACACCTTC. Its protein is CASRATNYGYTF.

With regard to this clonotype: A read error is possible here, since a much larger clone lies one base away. The CDR3 loop is CATSDGTPRAEAFF. The CDR3 DNA sequence: TGTGCCACCAGTGATGGGACGCCTAGGGCTGAAGCTTTCTTT. The genes are TRBV24-1 and TRBJ1-1; the D gene is possibly TRBD1 (5 bases). From germline, CDR1 is KGHDR and CDR2 SFDVKD. There are 14 residues in the CDR3. Trimming shortened V by 3 bases and J by 6 bases, and 13 bases separated the two germline ends.

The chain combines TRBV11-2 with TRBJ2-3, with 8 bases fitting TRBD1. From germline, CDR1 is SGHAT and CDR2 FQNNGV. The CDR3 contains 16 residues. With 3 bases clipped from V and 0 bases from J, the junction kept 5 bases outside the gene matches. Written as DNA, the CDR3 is TGTGCCAGCAGCTTGTGGGGGACAGGTAGCACAGATACGCAGTATTTT. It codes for CASSLWGTGSTDTQYF.

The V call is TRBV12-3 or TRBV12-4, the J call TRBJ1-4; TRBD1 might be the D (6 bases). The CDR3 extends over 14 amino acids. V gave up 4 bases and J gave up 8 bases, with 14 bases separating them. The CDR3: CASSSYREEEKLFF. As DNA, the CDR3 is TGTGCCAGCAGTTCCTACAGGGAGGAAGAAAAACTGTTTTTT.

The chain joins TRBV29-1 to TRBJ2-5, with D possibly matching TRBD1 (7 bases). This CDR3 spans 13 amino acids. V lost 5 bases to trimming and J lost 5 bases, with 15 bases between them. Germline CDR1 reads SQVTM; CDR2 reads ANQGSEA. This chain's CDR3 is CSVFQGGRETQYF. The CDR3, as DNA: TGCAGCGTTTTCCAGGGGGGCAGGGAGACCCAGTACTTC.